This TCR beta chain emerged from a study of human T cells and chemical hapten exposure. Study information: TCR yields per sample varied, mainly owing to small pooled library volume differences. Study-level points and caveats: Healthy people's immune response may differ from that of the donors, who had alopecia.

One entry per CDR3 protein results from TCRdb running MiXCR on the RACE reads. The sample holds about 250,000 distinct CDR3 sequences, over 7.5% seen once. Note on this clonotype: Antigen specificity is unknown.

V lost 1 base to trimming and J lost 5 bases, with 14 bases between them. The CDR3 has 16 amino acids. The germline gives CDR1 KGHSH, CDR2 LQKENI. Regarding time point: pre-sensitization, week 0. Treatment here: therapeutic diphenylcyclopropenone sensitization with weekly scalp DPC. Ahead of applying each patch test, blood was sampled. The sequence was collected from a man in his late teens or twenties with alopecia areata. Some clones in this sample may be carry-over from other donors' samples. This rearrangement joins TRBV18 to TRBJ2-2; no clear D. The starting material was whole blood, obtained in connection with sensitization to the hapten diphenylcyclopropenone (DPC). The CDR3 DNA sequence: TGTGCCAGCTCACCACTTGGTGACTTTCTGACCGGGGAGCTGTTTTTT. It codes for CASSPLGDFLTGELFF.